This T cell receptor beta chain is from a study of glioma-infiltrating T cells after dendritic cell vaccination. The germline V gene has CDR1 SGHRS and CDR2 YFSETQ. The CDR3 runs 14 residues. V trimming: 4 bases; J trimming: 3 bases; junction bases outside the gene matches: 7. A single count supports this clone. The immunoSEQ assay amplified TCRB CDR3 from up to 2 ug DNA. The data were produced by immunoSEQ multiplex PCR, yet TCRdb's version contains in-frame clones alone and is incomplete. Of about 99,000 clones listed, roughly 79% are singletons. Before vaccination, two weeks after the third vaccination, and at progression, PBMC were collected.

Sequencing was performed on blood, taken before dendritic cell vaccination. The rearrangement links TRBV5-1 to TRBJ2-7; 7 bases are a match to TRBD2. The origin of this receptor is a human donor with glioblastoma. CDR3 residues: CASSPGGGGYEQYF. CDR3 DNA: TGCGCCAGCAGCCCTGGTGGCGGGGGCTACGAGCAGTACTTC.